The clone carrying this TCR beta chain was detected once. The sample is drawn from a study of OX40 agonist ivuxolimab in advanced cancers. Libraries were prepared by immunoSEQ multiplex PCR; TCRdb keeps only in-frame clonotypes and omits some of them. The table records some 20,000 clones, approximately 80% of them present only once. The CDR3 runs 13 residues. V was clipped by 1 base and J by 6 bases, with 5 bases between them. Germline assignment: CDR1 SGDLS and CDR2 YYNGEE. The chain carries TRBV9 and TRBJ1-6; the D is unclear. The sample in question was CD4+ or CD8+ T cells sorted from blood, obtained in a trial of the OX40 agonist ivuxolimab. The sequence derives from an adult with an advanced solid tumor such as melanoma, head and neck, liver or kidney cancer. As DNA, the CDR3 is TGTGCCAGCAGCGTAAGGAGTAATTCACCCCTCCACTTT. Protein sequence: CASSVRSNSPLHF.